The 19 T cell receptor beta chains presented below share a single source sample, sequenced in a study of CD39 and CD103 CD8 tumor-infiltrating T cells. Generated by immunoSEQ multiplex PCR, the TCRdb table keeps only in-frame clones and is missing some. The profile shows about 3,500 clones, 63% of them singletons. Material: CD39- CD103- CD8+ T cells sorted from the tumor. The subset denotes: CD103-CD39- double-negative CD45RA- CD8 T cells. Receptors were obtained from a human donor with head and neck squamous cell carcinoma.

The chain couples TRBV27 to TRBJ1-5, with 8 bases identical to TRBD1. The CDR3 runs to 15 residues. V lost 5 bases and J lost 4; bases outside the gene matches: 7. Germline-derived CDR1 and CDR2 are MNHEY and SMNVEV (reference sequence). The CDR3: CASSPRTGRNQPQHF. In DNA form, the CDR3 reads TGTGCCAGCAGTCCCCGGACAGGGCGTAATCAGCCCCAGCATTTT.

This clone was seen only a few times. This chain joins TRBV7-9 and TRBJ1-4; D remains unclear. The CDR3 has 12 amino acids. The V end lost 10 bases, the J end lost 1 base, and 7 bases lay between the germline ends. In germline, CDR1 is SEHNR, CDR2 FQNEAQ (reference sequence). The CDR3 region is CATRRTNEKLFF. DNA for the CDR3: TGTGCCACCCGGAGAACTAATGAAAAACTGTTTTTT.

V gene TRBV7-9 combines with J gene TRBJ2-3, with 10 bases fitting TRBD1. The germline V gene encodes CDR1 SEHNR and CDR2 FQNEAQ (reference sequence). V shed 5 bases, J shed 6 bases, and the junction held 8 bases outside the gene matches. This CDR3 is 15 amino acids long. The CDR3 loop is CASSPGQGIYDTQYF. The CDR3 DNA reads as TGTGCCAGCAGCCCGGGACAGGGGATCTACGATACGCAGTATTTT.

This clone was seen more than once but under ten times. The chain carries TRBV7-9 and TRBJ2-1; D remains unclear. Trimming removed 2 bases at V and 5 bases at J, with 10 bases between. The CDR3 loop spans 14 amino acids. The V gene's germline CDR1 is SEHNR and CDR2 FQNEAQ (reference sequence). The CDR3: CASSLRLINNEQFF. Here the CDR3 DNA reads TGTGCCAGCAGCTTAAGACTCATAAACAATGAGCAGTTCTTC.

The chain employs TRBV27 and TRBJ2-7, with TRBD1 as a possible D gene (6 bases). Trimming removed 4 bases from V and 2 bases from J, with 12 bases in between. The CDR3 is 14 residues long. CDR1 is MNHEY, CDR2 SMNVEV, per germline (reference sequence). CDR3 protein: CASSSGTWPYEQYF. The CDR3 DNA is TGTGCCAGCAGTTCCGGGACATGGCCCTACGAGCAGTACTTC.

The chain employs TRBV7-9 and TRBJ1-4; TRBD1 might be the D (5 bases). The ends were cut back, 4 bases at V and 6 bases at J, with 15 bases in the middle. This CDR3 is built from 15 residues. Germline V gives CDR1 SEHNR, CDR2 FQNEAQ (reference sequence). This CDR3 reads CASSSNRFIDEKLFF. CDR3 DNA: TGTGCCAGCAGCTCGAACAGGTTTATAGATGAAAAACTGTTTTTT.

This chain joins TRBV6-5 and TRBJ1-2; 8 bases fit TRBD1. Germline loops: CDR1 MNHEY, CDR2 SVGAGI. V lost 2 bases, J lost 8 bases, and 7 bases stayed unmatched. The CDR3 contains 14 residues. The CDR3 DNA reads as TGTGCCAGCAGTTACCTTGGACAGGGCCCGGGCTACACCTTC. Encoded protein: CASSYLGQGPGYTF.

The J gene is TRBJ2-3, the V gene TRBV15; 10 nucleotides match TRBD1. V trimming: 5 bases; J trimming: 0 bases; junction bases outside the gene matches: 14. The CDR3 runs to 19 residues. Germline loops: CDR1 LNHNV, CDR2 YYDKDF (reference sequence). CDR3 sequence reads: CATSGRTGGVPTSTDTQYF. The CDR3, as DNA: TGTGCCACCAGCGGAAGGACAGGGGGTGTGCCGACTAGCACAGATACGCAGTATTTT. The full variable domain, completed using reference TRBV15 and TRBJ2-3, is DAMVIQNPRYQVTQFGKPVTLSCSQTLNHNVMYWYQQKSSQAPKLLFHYYDKDFNNEADTPDNFQSRRPNTSFCFLDIRSPGLGDTAMYLCATSGRTGGVPTSTDTQYFGPGTRLTVL.

Judged by abundance, this clone is large. The genes are TRBV7-3 and TRBJ1-5, with 7 bases aligning to TRBD1. The ends lost 4 bases at V and 3 bases at J; junction bases unmatched: 12. Germline loops: CDR1 SGHTA, CDR2 FQGTGA. This CDR3 has 17 residues. The DNA for the CDR3 is TGTGCCAGCAGCTCCAGGACAGGAAGGGGGAACAATCAGCCCCAGCATTTT. It yields the protein CASSSRTGRGNNQPQHF.

This chain joins TRBV4-3 and TRBJ2-1; D gene ambiguous. The CDR3 length is 18 residues. V was clipped by 1 base and J by 2 bases, with 18 bases between them. Germline CDR1 and CDR2: LGHNA and YSLEER. CDR3 nucleotide sequence: TGCGCCAGCAGCCAAGTCGCGGCTCCTTCTCCCCCCTACAATGAGCAGTTCTTC. Amino acids: CASSQVAAPSPPYNEQFF.

The genes are TRBV27 and TRBJ2-2; possibly TRBD1 or TRBD2 for D (5 bases each). Germline-derived CDR1 and CDR2 are MNHEY and SMNVEV (reference sequence). The CDR3 runs to 15 residues. The V end lost 4 bases, the J end lost 5 bases, and 14 bases lay between the germline ends. The CDR3: CASSSPRDPTGELFF. Written as DNA, the CDR3 is TGTGCCAGCAGTTCCCCCCGGGACCCGACCGGGGAGCTGTTTTTT.

The chain carries TRBV27 and TRBJ2-1; perhaps TRBD1 as D (7 bases). CDR3 length: 15 amino acids. The germline V gene has CDR1 MNHEY and CDR2 SMNVEV (reference sequence). Trimming removed 6 bases at V and 6 bases at J, with 18 bases between. The CDR3 DNA is TGTGCCAGCAGCGATGGGACAGTGGGAGGCAATGAGCAGTTCTTC. It yields the protein CASSDGTVGGNEQFF.

This clone was observed a few times. The rearrangement links TRBV4-3 to TRBJ2-3; D might be TRBD2 (7 bases). Germline values: CDR1 LGHNA, CDR2 YSLEER. The CDR3 sequence is 17 residues long. V lost 0 bases, J lost 3 bases, and 16 bases lay in between. As DNA, the CDR3 is TGCGCCAGCAGCCAAGATCGAAACGGGGGGCTTACAGATACGCAGTATTTT. Protein: CASSQDRNGGLTDTQYF.

V gene TRBV27 combines with J gene TRBJ1-4; D is unresolved. Germline V lookup: CDR1 MNHEY, CDR2 SMNVEV (reference sequence). V lost 3 bases to trimming and J lost 2 bases, with 7 bases between them. This CDR3 is 14 amino acids long. This chain's CDR3 is CASSFEGTNEKLFF. In DNA, the CDR3 is TGTGCCAGCAGTTTCGAAGGGACTAATGAAAAACTGTTTTTT. Together with reference TRBV27 and TRBJ1-4, the CDR3 gives the full variable domain: EAQVTQNPRYLITVTGKKLTVTCSQNMNHEYMSWYRQDPGLGLRQIYYSMNVEVTDKGDVPEGYKVSRKEKRNFPLILESPSPNQTSLYFCASSFEGTNEKLFFGSGTQLSVL.

The chain couples TRBV7-2 to TRBJ1-1; TRBD1 might be the D (6 bases). This CDR3 is built from 13 residues. V dropped 5 bases and J dropped 7 bases, with 14 bases sitting between them. Germline V CDR1 and CDR2: SGHTA, FQGNSA. CDR3: CASSRDKLSEAFF. The CDR3 DNA reads TGTGCCAGCAGCCGGGACAAACTCAGTGAAGCTTTCTTT.

The V gene is TRBV4-3, the J gene TRBJ1-6; possible D gene TRBD1, 5 bases. The V and J ends lost 2 bases and 7 bases respectively, with 21 bases between them. Germline V gene data show CDR1 as LGHNA and CDR2 as YSLEER. The CDR3 loop spans 18 amino acids. The DNA of the CDR3 is TGCGCCAGCAGCCAAAGGGCCGAGGCAGGGTATGAGAATTCACCCCTCCACTTT. This translates into CASSQRAEAGYENSPLHF.

The DNA of the CDR3 is TGTGCCTGGAGTCCGCAGGGGAGGGCTACCTATGGCTACACCTTC. Translating gives CAWSPQGRATYGYTF. The chain is built from TRBV30 and TRBJ1-2; a possible D gene is TRBD1 (6 bases). CDR1 GTSNPN and CDR2 SVGIG come from the germline V gene (reference sequence). The CDR3 is made up of 15 amino acids. Trimming removed 2 bases from V and 4 bases from J, with 17 bases in between.

In its sample, this clone was seen a few times. J is TRBJ2-3 and V is TRBV19; D is unresolved. Trimming removed 3 bases from V and 10 bases from J, with 17 bases in between. The germline gives CDR1 LNHDA, CDR2 SQIVND (reference sequence). This CDR3 spans 14 amino acids. This CDR3 reads CASSMRSGAWSQYF. The DNA for the CDR3 is TGTGCCAGTAGTATGAGATCGGGCGCCTGGTCGCAGTATTTT.

By sample share, this clone is medium-sized. This chain connects TRBV13 to TRBJ1-5; D may be TRBD1 (5 bases). V shed 4 bases and J shed 3 bases, with 10 bases lying between them. Germline CDR1 and CDR2: PRHDT and FYEKMQ (reference sequence). The CDR3 loop spans 14 amino acids. CDR3 bases: TGTGCCAGCAGCTCCGGGACTCACAATCAGCCCCAGCATTTT. Translating gives CASSSGTHNQPQHF.